This is a list of T cell receptor beta chains from one sample in a study of T cells in tuberculosis. Using immunoSEQ multiplex PCR, the repertoire was profiled, and TCRdb retains in-frame clones only, with some absent. The data contain 38,000 or so clones, 95% of them seen just once; the ten biggest clones take up approximately 3.8%. The sequencing sample was made of PBMCs. These receptors originate from a donor aged 10-29 years with latent tuberculosis or without tuberculosis infection. Each CDR3 is given with its conserved first and last residue. The order of the fields is V gene, D gene, J gene, CDR3 length, CDR3 protein, CDR3 DNA. A D gene is named only where the DNA matches it firmly.

V gene: TRBV2
D gene: TRBD1
J gene: TRBJ1-6
CDR3 length: 13
CDR3 protein: CASRGTGGSPLHF
CDR3 DNA: TGTGCCAGCAGGGGGACAGGGGGTTCACCCCTCCACTTT

V gene: TRBV5-1
D gene: .
J gene: TRBJ2-6
CDR3 length: 15
CDR3 protein: CATRKAGTGANVLTF
CDR3 DNA: TGCGCCACCAGGAAGGCGGGGACTGGGGCCAACGTCCTGACTTTC

V gene: TRBV5-6
D gene: .
J gene: TRBJ2-1
CDR3 length: 14
CDR3 protein: CASSFQGSYNEQFF
CDR3 DNA: TGTGCCAGCAGCTTCCAGGGCTCCTACAATGAGCAGTTCTTC

V gene: TRBV18
D gene: TRBD1
J gene: TRBJ2-7
CDR3 length: 16
CDR3 protein: CASSTLDRGFSLEQYF
CDR3 DNA: TGTGCCAGCTCAACGTTGGACAGGGGGTTCTCTCTCGAGCAGTACTTC

V gene: TRBV5-1
D gene: .
J gene: TRBJ1-1
CDR3 length: 14
CDR3 protein: CASSLLLLNTEAFF
CDR3 DNA: TGCGCCAGCAGCTTGTTGCTACTGAACACTGAAGCTTTCTTT

V gene: TRBV19
D gene: .
J gene: TRBJ1-6
CDR3 length: 15
CDR3 protein: CASSIKTGPNSALHF
CDR3 DNA: TGTGCCAGTAGTATAAAAACAGGACCTAATTCAGCCCTCCACTTT

V gene: TRBV19
D gene: .
J gene: TRBJ2-1
CDR3 length: 13
CDR3 protein: CASSPIDWSEQFF
CDR3 DNA: TGTGCCAGTAGTCCCATAGACTGGAGTGAGCAGTTCTTC

V gene: TRBV18
D gene: TRBD2
J gene: TRBJ2-1
CDR3 length: 18
CDR3 protein: CASSPGLAGGPFPNEQFF
CDR3 DNA: TGTGCCAGCTCACCCGGACTAGCGGGGGGGCCGTTTCCCAATGAGCAGTTCTTC

V gene: TRBV19
D gene: TRBD1
J gene: TRBJ1-5
CDR3 length: 14
CDR3 protein: CASSIGDSYQPQHF
CDR3 DNA: TGTGCCAGTAGTATTGGGGACAGTTATCAGCCCCAGCATTTT

V gene: TRBV5-1
D gene: .
J gene: TRBJ1-3
CDR3 length: 15
CDR3 protein: CASSLWASAGNTIYF
CDR3 DNA: TGCGCCAGCAGCTTGTGGGCGTCCGCTGGAAACACCATATATTTT

V gene: TRBV7-2
D gene: .
J gene: TRBJ2-7
CDR3 length: 16
CDR3 protein: CASSSTRFIRNYEQYF
CDR3 DNA: TGTGCCAGCAGCTCAACCCGTTTTATCAGGAATTACGAGCAGTACTTC

V gene: TRBV4-1
D gene: .
J gene: TRBJ1-3
CDR3 length: 16
CDR3 protein: CASSQQTGLSGNTIYF
CDR3 DNA: TGCGCCAGCAGCCAACAAACAGGGTTATCTGGAAACACCATATATTTT

V gene: TRBV5-1
D gene: .
J gene: TRBJ2-3
CDR3 length: 17
CDR3 protein: CATKSSALSTSTDTQYF
CDR3 DNA: TGCGCCACCAAGTCGTCTGCCCTATCAACTAGCACAGATACGCAGTATTTT

V gene: TRBV2
D gene: TRBD1
J gene: TRBJ2-3
CDR3 length: 19
CDR3 protein: CASSAAKGLNRGLLDTQYF
CDR3 DNA: TGTGCCAGCAGTGCAGCGAAGGGTTTAAACAGGGGGCTCCTGGATACGCAGTATTTT

V gene: TRBV7-9
D gene: TRBD1
J gene: TRBJ2-2
CDR3 length: 16
CDR3 protein: CASRINKGQGTGELFF
CDR3 DNA: TGTGCCAGCAGAATCAATAAGGGACAGGGAACCGGGGAGCTGTTTTTT

V gene: TRBV19
D gene: TRBD1
J gene: TRBJ2-7
CDR3 length: 15
CDR3 protein: CASSIEGALTYEQYF
CDR3 DNA: TGTGCCAGTAGTATTGAGGGGGCGCTCACCTACGAGCAGTACTTC

V gene: TRBV27
D gene: .
J gene: TRBJ2-5
CDR3 length: 13
CDR3 protein: CASSMRYQETQYF
CDR3 DNA: TGTGCCAGCAGTATGAGGTACCAAGAGACCCAGTACTTC